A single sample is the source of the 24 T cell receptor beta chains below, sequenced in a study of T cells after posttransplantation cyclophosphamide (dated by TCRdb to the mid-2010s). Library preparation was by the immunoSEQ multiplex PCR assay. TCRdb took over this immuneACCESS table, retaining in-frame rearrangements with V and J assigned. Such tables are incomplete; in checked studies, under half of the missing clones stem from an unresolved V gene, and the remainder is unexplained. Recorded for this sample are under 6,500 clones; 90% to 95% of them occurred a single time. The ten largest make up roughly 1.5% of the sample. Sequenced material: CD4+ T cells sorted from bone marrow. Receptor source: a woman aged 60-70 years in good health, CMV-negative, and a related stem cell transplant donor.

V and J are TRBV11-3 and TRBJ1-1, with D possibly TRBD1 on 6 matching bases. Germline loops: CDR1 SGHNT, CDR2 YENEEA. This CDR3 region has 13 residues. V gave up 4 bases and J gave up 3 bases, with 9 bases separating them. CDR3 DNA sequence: TGTGCCAGCAGCTACAGGGTGGACACTGAAGCTTTCTTT. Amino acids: CASSYRVDTEAFF.

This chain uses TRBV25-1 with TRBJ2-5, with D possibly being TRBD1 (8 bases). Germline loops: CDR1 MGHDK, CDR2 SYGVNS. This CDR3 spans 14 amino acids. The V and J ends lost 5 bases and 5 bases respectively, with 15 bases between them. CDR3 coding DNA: TGTGCCAGCAGTAGACAGGGGAGGGATGAGACCCAGTACTTC. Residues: CASSRQGRDETQYF. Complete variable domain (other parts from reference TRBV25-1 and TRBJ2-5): EADIYQTPRYLVIGTGKKITLECSQTMGHDKMYWYQQDPGMELHLIHYSYGVNSTEKGDLSSESTVSRIRTEHFPLTLESARPSHTSQYLCASSRQGRDETQYFGPGTRLLVL.

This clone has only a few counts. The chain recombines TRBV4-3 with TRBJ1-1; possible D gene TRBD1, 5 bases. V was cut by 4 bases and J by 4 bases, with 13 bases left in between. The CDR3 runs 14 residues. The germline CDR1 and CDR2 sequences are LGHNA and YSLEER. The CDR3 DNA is TGCGCCAGCAGCCCCTCCTTGGGGGGCACTGAAGCTTTCTTT. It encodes CASSPSLGGTEAFF.

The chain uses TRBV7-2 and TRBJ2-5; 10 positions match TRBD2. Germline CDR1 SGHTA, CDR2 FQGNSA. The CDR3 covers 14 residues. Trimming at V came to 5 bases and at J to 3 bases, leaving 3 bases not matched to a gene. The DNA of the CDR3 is TGTGCCAGCAGCCAAGGACTAGCGGAAGAGACCCAGTACTTC. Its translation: CASSQGLAEETQYF.

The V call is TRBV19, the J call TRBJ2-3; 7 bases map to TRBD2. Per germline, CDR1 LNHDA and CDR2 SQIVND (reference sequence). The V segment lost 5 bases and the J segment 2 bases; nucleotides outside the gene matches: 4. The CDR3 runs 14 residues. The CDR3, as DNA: TGTGCCAGTAGTGAAACTAGCGTCACAGATACGCAGTATTTT. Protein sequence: CASSETSVTDTQYF.

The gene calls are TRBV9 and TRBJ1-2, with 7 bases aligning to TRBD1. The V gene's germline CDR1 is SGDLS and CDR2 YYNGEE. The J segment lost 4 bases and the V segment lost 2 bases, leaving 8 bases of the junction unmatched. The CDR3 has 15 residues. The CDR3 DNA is TGTGCCAGCAGCGTTAGCACAGGGGACTTCTATGGCTACACCTTC. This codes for CASSVSTGDFYGYTF.

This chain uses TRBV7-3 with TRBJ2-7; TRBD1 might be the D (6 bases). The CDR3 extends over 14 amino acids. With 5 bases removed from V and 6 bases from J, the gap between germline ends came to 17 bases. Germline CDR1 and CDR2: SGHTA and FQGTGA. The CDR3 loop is CASSKTGSNSEQYF. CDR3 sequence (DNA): TGTGCCAGCAGCAAAACAGGGTCCAATAGCGAGCAGTACTTC.

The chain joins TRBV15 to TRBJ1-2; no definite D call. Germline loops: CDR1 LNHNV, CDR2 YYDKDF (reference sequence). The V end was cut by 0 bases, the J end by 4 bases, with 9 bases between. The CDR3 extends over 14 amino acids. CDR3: CATSRDVGGYGYTF. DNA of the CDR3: TGTGCCACCAGCAGAGATGTAGGAGGCTATGGCTACACCTTC.

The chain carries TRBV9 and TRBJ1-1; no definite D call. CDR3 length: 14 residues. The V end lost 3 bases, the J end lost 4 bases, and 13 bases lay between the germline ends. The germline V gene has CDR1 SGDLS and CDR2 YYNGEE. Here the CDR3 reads CASSADLRGTEAFF. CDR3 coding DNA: TGTGCCAGCAGCGCAGACCTACGGGGCACTGAAGCTTTCTTT. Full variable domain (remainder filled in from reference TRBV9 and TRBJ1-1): DSGVTQTPKHLITATGQRVTLRCSPRSGDLSVYWYQQSLDQGLQFLIQYYNGEERAKGNILERFSAQQFPDLHSELNLSSLELGDSALYFCASSADLRGTEAFFGQGTRLTVV.

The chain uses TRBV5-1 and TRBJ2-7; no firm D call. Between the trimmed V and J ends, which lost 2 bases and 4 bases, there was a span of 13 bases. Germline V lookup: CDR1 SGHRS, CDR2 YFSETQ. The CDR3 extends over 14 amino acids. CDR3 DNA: TGCGCCAGCAGCTTCCGGCAGGTGGGTTACGAGCAGTACTTC. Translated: CASSFRQVGYEQYF.

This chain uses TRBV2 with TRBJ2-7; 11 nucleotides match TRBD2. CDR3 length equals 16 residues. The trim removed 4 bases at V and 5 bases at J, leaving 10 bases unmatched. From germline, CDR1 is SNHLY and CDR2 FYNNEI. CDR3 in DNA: TGTGCCAGCAGTGTAGGAGCTAGCGGGAGGATAGACGAGCAGTACTTC. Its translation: CASSVGASGRIDEQYF.

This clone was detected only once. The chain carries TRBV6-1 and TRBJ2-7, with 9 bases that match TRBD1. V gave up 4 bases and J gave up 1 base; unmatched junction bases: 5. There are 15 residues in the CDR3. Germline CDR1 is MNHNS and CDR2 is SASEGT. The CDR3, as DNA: TGTGCCAGCAGTGCCGCCGGGACAGGGTCCTACGAGCAGTACTTC. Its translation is CASSAAGTGSYEQYF.

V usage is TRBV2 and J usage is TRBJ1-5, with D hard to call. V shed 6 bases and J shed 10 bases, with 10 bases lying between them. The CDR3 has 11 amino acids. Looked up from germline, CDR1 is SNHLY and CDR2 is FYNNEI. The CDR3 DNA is TGTGCCAGCAGGGAGGGATACCCCCAGCATTTT. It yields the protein CASREGYPQHF. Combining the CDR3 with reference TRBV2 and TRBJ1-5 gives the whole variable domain EPEVTQTPSHQVTQMGQEVILRCVPISNHLYFYWYRQILGQKVEFLVSFYNNEISEKSEIFDDQFSVERPDGSNFTLKIRSTKLEDSAMYFCASREGYPQHFGDGTRLSIL.

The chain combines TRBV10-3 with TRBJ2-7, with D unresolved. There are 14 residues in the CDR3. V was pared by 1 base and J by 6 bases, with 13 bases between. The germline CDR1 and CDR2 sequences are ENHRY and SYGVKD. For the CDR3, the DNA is TGTGCCATCAGTGAGTTTCAGTTTCGAATCGAGCAGTACTTC. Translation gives CAISEFQFRIEQYF.

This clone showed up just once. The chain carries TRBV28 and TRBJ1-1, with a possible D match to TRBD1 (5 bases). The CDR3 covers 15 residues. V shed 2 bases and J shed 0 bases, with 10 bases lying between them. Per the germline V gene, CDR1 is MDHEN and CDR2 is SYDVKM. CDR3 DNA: TGTGCCAGCAGTTTAGTGTCCAGGGTGAACACTGAAGCTTTCTTT. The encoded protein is CASSLVSRVNTEAFF. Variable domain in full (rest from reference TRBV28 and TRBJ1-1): DVKVTQSSRYLVKRTGEKVFLECVQDMDHENMFWYRQDPGLGLRLIYFSYDVKMKEKGDIPEGYSVSREKKERFSLILESASTNQTSMYLCASSLVSRVNTEAFFGQGTRLTVV.

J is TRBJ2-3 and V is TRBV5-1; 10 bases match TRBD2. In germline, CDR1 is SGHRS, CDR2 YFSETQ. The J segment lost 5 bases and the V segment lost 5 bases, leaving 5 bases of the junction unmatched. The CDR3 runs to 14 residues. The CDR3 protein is CASRQRGGGDTQYF. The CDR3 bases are TGCGCCAGCAGGCAGCGGGGGGGCGGAGATACGCAGTATTTT.

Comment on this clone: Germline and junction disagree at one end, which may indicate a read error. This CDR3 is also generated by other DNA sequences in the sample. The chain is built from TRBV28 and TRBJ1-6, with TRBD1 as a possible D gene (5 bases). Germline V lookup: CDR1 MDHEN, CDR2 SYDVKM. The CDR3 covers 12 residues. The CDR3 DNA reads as TGTGCCAGCCGGGGGGGGAATTCCCCCCTCCACTTT. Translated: CASRGGNSPLHF.

CDR3: CASSGGLAGAGTQYF. CDR3 coding DNA: TGTGCCAGCAGCGGGGGACTAGCGGGGGCAGGGACGCAGTATTTT. This rearrangement joins TRBV5-4 to TRBJ2-3; 14 bases are a match to TRBD2. V lost 4 bases to trimming and J lost 9 bases; unmatched junction nucleotides: 7. The CDR3 totals 15 residues. CDR1 and CDR2 (germline): SGHNT, YYREEE (reference sequence).

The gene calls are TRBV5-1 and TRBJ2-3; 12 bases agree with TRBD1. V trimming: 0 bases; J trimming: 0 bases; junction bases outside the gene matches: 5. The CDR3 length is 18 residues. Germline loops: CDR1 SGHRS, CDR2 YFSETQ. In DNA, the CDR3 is TGCGCCAGCAGCTTGGAGGGACAGGGGGCTATTAGCACAGATACGCAGTATTTT. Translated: CASSLEGQGAISTDTQYF.

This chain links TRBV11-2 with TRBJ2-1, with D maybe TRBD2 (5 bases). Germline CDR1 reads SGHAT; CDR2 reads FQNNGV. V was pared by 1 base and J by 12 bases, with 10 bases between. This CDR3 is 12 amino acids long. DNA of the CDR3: TGTGCCAGCAGCTTAGGGAGCGGTAGGCAGTTCTTC. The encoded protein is CASSLGSGRQFF.

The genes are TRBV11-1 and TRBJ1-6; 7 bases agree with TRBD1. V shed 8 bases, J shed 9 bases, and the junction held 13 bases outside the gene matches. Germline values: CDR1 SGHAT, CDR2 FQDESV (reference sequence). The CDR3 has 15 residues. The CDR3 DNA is TGTGCCAGCCGCCTGGCAGGGGGGATTGGTTCACCCCTCCACTTT. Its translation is CASRLAGGIGSPLHF. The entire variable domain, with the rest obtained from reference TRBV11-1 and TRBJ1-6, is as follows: EAEVAQSPRYKITEKSQAVAFWCDPISGHATLYWYRQILGQGPELLVQFQDESVVDDSQLPKDRFSAERLKGVDSTLKIQPAELGDSAMYLCASRLAGGIGSPLHFGNGTRLTVT.

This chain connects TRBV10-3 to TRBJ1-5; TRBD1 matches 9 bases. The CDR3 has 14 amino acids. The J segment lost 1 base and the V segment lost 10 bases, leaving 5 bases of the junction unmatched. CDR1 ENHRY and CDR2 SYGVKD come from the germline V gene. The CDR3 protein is CATLGQGSNQPQHF. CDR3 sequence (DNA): TGTGCCACCCTTGGACAGGGGAGCAATCAGCCCCAGCATTTT.

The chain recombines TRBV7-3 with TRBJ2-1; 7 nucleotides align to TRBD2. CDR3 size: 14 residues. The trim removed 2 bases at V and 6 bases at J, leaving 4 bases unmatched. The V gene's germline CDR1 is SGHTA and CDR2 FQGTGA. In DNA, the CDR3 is TGTGCCAGCAGCTTATGGGCTAGCGGCAATGAGCAGTTCTTC. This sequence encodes CASSLWASGNEQFF.

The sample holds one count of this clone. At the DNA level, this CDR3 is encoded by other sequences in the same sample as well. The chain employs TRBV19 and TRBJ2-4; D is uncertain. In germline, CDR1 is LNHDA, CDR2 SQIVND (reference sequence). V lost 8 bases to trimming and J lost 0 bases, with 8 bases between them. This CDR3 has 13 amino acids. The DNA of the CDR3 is TGTGCCAGTTCCTCGGGAGCCAAAAACATTCAGTACTTC. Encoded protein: CASSSGAKNIQYF.